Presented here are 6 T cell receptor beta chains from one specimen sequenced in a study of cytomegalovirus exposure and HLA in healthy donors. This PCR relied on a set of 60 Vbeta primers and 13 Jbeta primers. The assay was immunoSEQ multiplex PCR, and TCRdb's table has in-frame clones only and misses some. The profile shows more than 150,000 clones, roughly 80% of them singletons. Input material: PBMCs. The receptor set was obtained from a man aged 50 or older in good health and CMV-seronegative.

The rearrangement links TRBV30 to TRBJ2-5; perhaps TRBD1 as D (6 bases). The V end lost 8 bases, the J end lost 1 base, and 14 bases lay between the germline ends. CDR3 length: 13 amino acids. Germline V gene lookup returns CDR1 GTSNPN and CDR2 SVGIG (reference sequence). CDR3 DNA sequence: TGTGCCCATGACAGGCACAGCCAAGAGACCCAGTACTTC. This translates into CAHDRHSQETQYF.

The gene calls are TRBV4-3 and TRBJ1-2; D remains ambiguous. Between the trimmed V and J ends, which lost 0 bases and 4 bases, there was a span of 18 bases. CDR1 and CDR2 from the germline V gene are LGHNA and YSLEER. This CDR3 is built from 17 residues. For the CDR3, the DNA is TGCGCCAGCAGCCAAGATCGAATGCAGATCCCTCTCTATGGCTACACCTTC. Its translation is CASSQDRMQIPLYGYTF.

CDR3 DNA: TGTGCCAGCAGCCTCTATGAGGGGGCATCTTATGGCTACACCTTC. This gives the protein CASSLYEGASYGYTF. The gene calls are TRBV6-5 and TRBJ1-2; 7 bases agree with TRBD1. This CDR3 has 15 amino acids. Germline V gene sequence: CDR1 MNHEY, CDR2 SVGAGI. Trimming at V came to 6 bases and at J to 5 bases, leaving 12 bases not matched to a gene.

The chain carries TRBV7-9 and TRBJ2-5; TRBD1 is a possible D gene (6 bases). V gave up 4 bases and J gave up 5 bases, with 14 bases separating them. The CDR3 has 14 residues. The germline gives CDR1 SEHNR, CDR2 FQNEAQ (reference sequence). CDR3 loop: CASSSNRERETQYF. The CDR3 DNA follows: TGTGCCAGCAGCTCCAACAGGGAGCGGGAGACCCAGTACTTC.

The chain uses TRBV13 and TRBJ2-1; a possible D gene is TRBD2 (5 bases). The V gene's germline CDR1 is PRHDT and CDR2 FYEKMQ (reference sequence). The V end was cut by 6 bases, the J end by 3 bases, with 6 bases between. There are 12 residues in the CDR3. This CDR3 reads CASSRDYNEQFF. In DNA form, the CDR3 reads TGTGCCAGCAGTCGGGACTACAATGAGCAGTTCTTC. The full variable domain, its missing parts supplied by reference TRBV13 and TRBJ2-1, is AAGVIQSPRHLIKEKRETATLKCYPIPRHDTVYWYQQGPGQDPQFLISFYEKMQSDKGSIPDRFSAQQFSDYHSELNMSSLELGDSALYFCASSRDYNEQFFGPGTRLTVL.

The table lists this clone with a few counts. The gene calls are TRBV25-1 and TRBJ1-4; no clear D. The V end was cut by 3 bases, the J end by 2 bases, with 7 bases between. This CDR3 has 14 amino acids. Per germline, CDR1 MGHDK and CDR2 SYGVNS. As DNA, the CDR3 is TGTGCCAGCAGTGACATCTATACTAATGAAAAACTGTTTTTT. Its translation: CASSDIYTNEKLFF.